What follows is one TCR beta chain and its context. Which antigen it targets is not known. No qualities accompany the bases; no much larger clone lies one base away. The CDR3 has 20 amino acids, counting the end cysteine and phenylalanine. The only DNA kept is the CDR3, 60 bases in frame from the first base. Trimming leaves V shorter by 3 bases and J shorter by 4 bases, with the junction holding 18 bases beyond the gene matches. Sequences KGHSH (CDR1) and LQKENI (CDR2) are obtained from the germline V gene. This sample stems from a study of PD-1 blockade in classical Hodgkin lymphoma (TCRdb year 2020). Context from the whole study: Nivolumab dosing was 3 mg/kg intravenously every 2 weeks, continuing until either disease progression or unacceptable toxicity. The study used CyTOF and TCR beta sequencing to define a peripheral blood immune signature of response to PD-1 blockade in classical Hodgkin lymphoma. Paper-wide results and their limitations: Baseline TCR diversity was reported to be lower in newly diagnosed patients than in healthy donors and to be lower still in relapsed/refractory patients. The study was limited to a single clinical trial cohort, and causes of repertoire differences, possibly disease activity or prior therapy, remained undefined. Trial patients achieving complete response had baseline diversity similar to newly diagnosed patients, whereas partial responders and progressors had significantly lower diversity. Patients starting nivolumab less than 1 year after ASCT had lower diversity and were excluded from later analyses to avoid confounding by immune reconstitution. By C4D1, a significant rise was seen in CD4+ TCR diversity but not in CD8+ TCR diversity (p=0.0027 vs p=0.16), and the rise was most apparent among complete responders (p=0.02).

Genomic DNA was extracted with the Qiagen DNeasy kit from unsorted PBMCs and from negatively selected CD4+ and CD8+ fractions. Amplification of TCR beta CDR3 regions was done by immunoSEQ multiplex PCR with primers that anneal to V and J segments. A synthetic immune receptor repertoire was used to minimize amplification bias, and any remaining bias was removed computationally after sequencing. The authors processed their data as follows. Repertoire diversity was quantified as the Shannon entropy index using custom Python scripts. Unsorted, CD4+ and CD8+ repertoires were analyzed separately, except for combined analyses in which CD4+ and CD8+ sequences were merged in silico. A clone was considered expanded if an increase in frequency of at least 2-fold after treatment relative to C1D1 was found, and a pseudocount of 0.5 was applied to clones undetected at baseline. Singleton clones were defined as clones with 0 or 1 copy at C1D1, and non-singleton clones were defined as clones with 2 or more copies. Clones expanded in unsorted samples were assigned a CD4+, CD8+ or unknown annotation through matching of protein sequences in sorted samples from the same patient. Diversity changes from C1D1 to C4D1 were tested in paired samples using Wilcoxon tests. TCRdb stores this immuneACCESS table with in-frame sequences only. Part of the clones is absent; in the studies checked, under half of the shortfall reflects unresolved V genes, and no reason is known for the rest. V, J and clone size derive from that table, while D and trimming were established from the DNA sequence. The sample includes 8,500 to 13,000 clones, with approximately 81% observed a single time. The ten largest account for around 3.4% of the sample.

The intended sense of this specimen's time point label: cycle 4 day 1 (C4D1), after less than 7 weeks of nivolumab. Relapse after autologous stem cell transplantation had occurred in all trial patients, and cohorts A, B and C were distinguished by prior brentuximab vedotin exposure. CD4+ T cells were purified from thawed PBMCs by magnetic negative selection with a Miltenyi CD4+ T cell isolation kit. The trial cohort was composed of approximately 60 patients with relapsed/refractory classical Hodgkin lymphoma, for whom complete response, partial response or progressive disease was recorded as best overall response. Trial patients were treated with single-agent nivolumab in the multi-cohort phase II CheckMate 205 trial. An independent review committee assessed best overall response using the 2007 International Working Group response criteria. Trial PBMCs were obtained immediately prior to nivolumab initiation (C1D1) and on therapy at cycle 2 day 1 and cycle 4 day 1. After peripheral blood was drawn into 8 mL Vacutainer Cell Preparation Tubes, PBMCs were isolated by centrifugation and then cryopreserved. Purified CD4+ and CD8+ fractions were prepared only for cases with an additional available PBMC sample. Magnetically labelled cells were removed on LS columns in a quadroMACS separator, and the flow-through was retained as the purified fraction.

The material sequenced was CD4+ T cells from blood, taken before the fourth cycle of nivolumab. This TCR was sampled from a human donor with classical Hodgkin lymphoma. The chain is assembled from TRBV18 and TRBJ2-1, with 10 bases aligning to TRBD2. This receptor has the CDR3 CASSPRRNLVLAGSYNEQFF. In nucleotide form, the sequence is TGTGCCAGCTCACCCCGACGGAATCTAGTACTAGCGGGATCATACAATGAGCAGTTCTTC. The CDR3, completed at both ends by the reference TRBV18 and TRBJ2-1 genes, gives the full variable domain NAGVMQNPRHLVRRRGQEARLRCSPMKGHSHVYWYRQLPEEGLKFMVYLQKENIIDESGMPKERFSAEFPKEGPSILRIQQVVRGDSAAYFCASSPRRNLVLAGSYNEQFFGPGTRLTVL.